This T cell receptor (beta chain) derives from a study of blood T cell repertoires in COVID-19 (dated by TCRdb to between 2020 and 2021). Context from the whole study: Samples from collaborators originated in the United States, Italy and Spain and spanned both the acute and convalescent phases of COVID-19. The prospective study material was composed of cDNA or gDNA derived from T cells, B-cell-depleted T cells, or PBMCs. Samples were obtained from the ongoing ImmuneRACE study (first 160 participants) and from 1,200 or so subjects provided by 6 global collaborators. Nearly every sample came with metadata listing a de-identified subject ID, COVID-19 status, age in years and sex. Subjects who had been exposed to COVID-19, were actively infected with it, or had recovered from it provided the deeply sampled blood TCRbeta repertoires that made up the dataset. The repertoires were released in a freely available public database intended as a resource for research on the immune response to SARS-CoV-2. HLA class I and class II types, where available, came from metadata supplied by the sample provider rather than from assay-based typing. The investigation overall reported the following: The quantity of clinical and demographic metadata differed by source and by participant and was supplied without curation.

Samples from volunteer blood donors who had recovered from COVID-19 were contributed by a second Seattle source. Collaborating institutions collected whole blood in K2EDTA tubes following their own protocols. For TCRbeta analysis, collaborators shipped samples in one of three forms: frozen whole blood, isolated PBMCs, or DNA extracted from either of those sample types. TCRbeta CDR3 regions were amplified from genomic DNA using the immunoSEQ Assay, a bias-controlled multiplex PCR. In the source study's methods: The number of nucleated cells in each sample was estimated by amplification of reference gene primers within the assay. To quantify the absolute abundance of each unique TCRbeta CDR3 rearrangement, sequence reads were collapsed and filtered. For each sample, productive Simpson clonality was calculated by taking the square root of Simpson's diversity index across productive rearrangements. TCRdb stores this immuneACCESS table with in-frame sequences only. Part of the clones is absent; in the studies checked, under half of the shortfall reflects unresolved V genes, and no reason is known for the rest. V and J calls plus clone size are reproduced from that table; the DNA served to infer D and trimming. This sample holds roughly 350,000 clones; approximately 89% were observed only once. Jointly, the top ten make up under 3.5% of the sample.

Concerning this clone itself: Its antigen remains undetermined. Per-nucleotide qualities are absent, and no much larger clonotype sits a single base away.

From its cysteine to its phenylalanine, the CDR3 spans 18 amino acids. CDR3 DNA is the only sequence kept; it has 54 bases, read in frame from the first base. V loses 0 bases, J loses 8 bases, and the germline ends lie 25 bases apart. Sequences MGHRA (CDR1) and YSYEKL (CDR2) are obtained from the germline V gene. The clonotype was recovered from a woman aged 18 to 35 who had recovered from COVID-19. The specimen was peripheral blood. The chain couples TRBV4-1 to TRBJ1-2; TRBD1 is possibly the D segment (6 matching bases). The CDR3 region reads CASSQEGRGAGLPQGYTF. The nucleotide sequence reads TGCGCCAGCAGCCAAGAGGGTCGGGGGGCAGGGTTGCCTCAAGGCTACACCTTC.